A selection of T cell receptor beta chains follows, all from one sample in a study of blood T cell repertoires in COVID-19. Sequencing was performed with immunoSEQ multiplex PCR; in TCRdb, only in-frame clones are kept and a portion is missing. Here the sample spans around 25,000 clones, 65% to 75% being singletons. Sequences were obtained from peripheral blood. Every receptor here comes from a man between 50 and 59 years old with COVID-19, enrolled during active disease. Both conserved end residues are part of each CDR3. Fields, in order: J gene, D gene, clone size, V gene, CDR3 protein, CDR3 DNA. The D gene is left open where the match is weak. Not all rows give a size; the values are once, few, many and, for expanded clones, a class.

>TRBJ1-2|.|few|TRBV6-6
CASNHLSSYGYTF
TGTGCCAGCAATCATTTGAGTTCCTATGGCTACACCTTC
>TRBJ2-3|TRBD2|.|TRBV2
CASRETSADTQYF
TGTGCCAGCAGAGAAACTAGCGCAGATACGCAGTATTTT
>TRBJ1-6|.|.|TRBV10-2
CASRDTYSYNSPLHF
TGCGCCAGCAGGGACACCTACTCCTATAATTCACCCCTCCACTTT
>TRBJ1-4|TRBD1|once|TRBV30
CAWKGQGAANEKLFF
TGTGCCTGGAAGGGACAGGGGGCTGCTAATGAAAAACTGTTTTTT
>TRBJ1-2|TRBD1|.|TRBV19
CASSLRGLGYTF
TGTGCCAGTAGTCTAAGGGGGCTGGGCTACACCTTC
>TRBJ1-1|TRBD1|.|TRBV19
CASSLRQGGTEAFF
TGTGCCAGTAGTCTCCGACAGGGTGGTACTGAAGCTTTCTTT
>TRBJ2-5|.|.|TRBV6-6
CASRSTYAQETQYF
TGTGCCAGCAGGTCGACTTACGCCCAAGAGACCCAGTACTTC
>TRBJ2-7|.|few|TRBV5-1
CASSLVPLEQYF
TGCGCCAGCAGCTTGGTCCCGTTGGAGCAGTACTTC
>TRBJ2-7|TRBD1|.|TRBV18
CASSAGTGLYEQYF
TGTGCCAGCTCAGCCGGGACAGGGCTATACGAGCAGTACTTC
>TRBJ1-6|TRBD1|.|TRBV18
CASSTTTGDNSPLHF
TGTGCCAGCTCAACAACGACAGGGGATAATTCACCCCTCCACTTT
>TRBJ2-5|TRBD2|.|TRBV18
CASSPRLIAGYQETQYF
TGTGCCAGCTCACCACGATTAATAGCGGGATATCAAGAGACCCAGTACTTC
>TRBJ2-3|TRBD2|.|TRBV11-1
CASSLAPLAGTQYF
TGTGCCAGCAGCTTAGCGCCACTAGCGGGTACGCAGTATTTT
>TRBJ1-2|TRBD1|.|TRBV3-1/TRBV3-2
CASSSYFEYSGQARYGYTF
TGTGCCAGCAGCTCCTACTTCGAATATTCGGGACAGGCGCGCTATGGCTACACCTTC
>TRBJ2-7|.|.|TRBV19
CASSPIEQYF
TGTGCCAGTAGTCCTATCGAGCAGTACTTC
>TRBJ2-1|.|few|TRBV11-3
CASSFGGSYNEQFF
TGTGCCAGCAGCTTCGGGGGTTCCTACAATGAGCAGTTCTTC
>TRBJ2-1|TRBD2|few|TRBV4-1
CASSRLAGRRYNEQFF
TGCGCCAGCAGCCGTTTAGCGGGACGCCGATACAATGAGCAGTTCTTC
>TRBJ2-7|.|.|TRBV3-1/TRBV3-2
CASSQAGGGSYEQYF
TGTGCCAGCAGCCAAGCTGGCGGTGGCTCCTACGAGCAGTACTTC
>TRBJ1-1|.|.|TRBV15
CATSRDWGGDLNTEAFF
TGTGCCACCAGCAGAGATTGGGGGGGGGACTTGAACACTGAAGCTTTCTTT
>TRBJ2-3|.|.|TRBV2
CASSEILGDTQYF
TGTGCCAGCAGTGAAATCCTCGGAGATACGCAGTATTTT
>TRBJ2-7|TRBD1|.|TRBV2
CASGARDSSSYEQYF
TGTGCCAGCGGAGCCCGGGACAGCAGCTCCTACGAGCAGTACTTC
>TRBJ1-6|.|once|TRBV18
CASSPRGFASPLHF
TGTGCCAGCTCACCGAGAGGGTTCGCTTCACCCCTCCACTTT
>TRBJ2-3|.|.|TRBV24-1
CATSYSGDTQYF
TGTGCCACCAGCTACTCAGGAGATACGCAGTATTTT
>TRBJ1-5|.|.|TRBV3-1/TRBV3-2
CASSQGGAGQPQHF
TGTGCCAGCAGCCAAGGGGGCGCCGGACAGCCCCAGCATTTT
>TRBJ1-2|TRBD1|.|TRBV6-5
CASSDKTGAYYGYTF
TGTGCCAGCAGCGATAAGACAGGGGCCTACTATGGCTACACCTTC
>TRBJ1-1|.|.|TRBV6-2/TRBV6-3
CASSQQPGQGNTEAFF
TGTGCCAGCAGTCAACAGCCAGGGCAGGGGAACACTGAAGCTTTCTTT
>TRBJ1-6|.|few|TRBV6-5
CASSRGQLDSPLHF
TGTGCCAGCAGTCGCGGGCAGTTGGATTCACCCCTCCACTTT
>TRBJ1-2|.|.|TRBV5-1
CASSSGRARANYGYTF
TGCGCCAGCAGCAGCGGACGGGCAAGAGCGAACTATGGCTACACCTTC